The present T cell receptor (beta chain) was sequenced within a study of blood T cell repertoires in COVID-19 (dated by TCRdb to 2018 to 2021). About the study as a whole: Samples from collaborators originated in the United States, Italy and Spain and spanned both the acute and convalescent phases of COVID-19. Where HLA class I and class II types were available, the types were taken from metadata supplied by the sample provider, not from assay-based typing. The dataset comprised deeply sampled blood TCRbeta repertoires from subjects exposed to, actively infected with, or recovered from COVID-19. A de-identified subject ID, COVID-19 status, age in years and sex were almost always included in the sample metadata. The repertoires were released in a freely available public database intended as a resource for research on the immune response to SARS-CoV-2. The material from the prospective study consisted of cDNA or gDNA derived from T cells, B-cell-depleted T cells, or PBMCs. Samples came from the ongoing ImmuneRACE study (first 160 participants) plus 1,254 subjects from 6 global collaborators. The paper as a whole reports these results and caveats: Clinical and demographic metadata were provided uncurated, with the amount varying by source and participant.

Collaborating institutions collected whole blood in K2EDTA tubes following their own protocols. Collaborator samples were shipped for TCRbeta analysis as frozen whole blood, isolated PBMCs, or DNA extracted from either sample type. The immunoSEQ Assay, a bias-controlled multiplex PCR, was used to amplify TCRbeta CDR3 regions from genomic DNA. Under the source paper's analysis protocol: Nucleated cell counts per sample were estimated from amplification of reference gene primers within the assay. Sequence reads were collapsed and filtered to measure the absolute abundance of every unique TCRbeta CDR3 rearrangement. For each sample, productive Simpson clonality was calculated as the square root of Simpson's diversity index over productive rearrangements. In its TCRdb copy, this immuneACCESS table keeps in-frame sequences only and misses some clones. Where compared with another copy, unresolved V genes explain less than half of these, and the others have no known cause. V and J calls and clone size follow that table, whereas D and trimming were derived from the DNA. This sample holds 25,000 to 35,000 clones; 85% to 90% were observed only once. The ten largest make up roughly a quarter of the sample.

Trimming leaves V shorter by 5 bases and J shorter by 2 bases, with the junction holding 9 bases beyond the gene matches. CDR1 and CDR2 were assigned from the germline V gene (reference sequence) as SGHKS and YYEKEE. From the cysteine through the phenylalanine, the CDR3 covers 15 amino acids. Only the CDR3 DNA is retained, 45 bases long and in frame from the first base. Note on this clone: Its antigen target is currently unknown. One base away there is no much larger clone; base qualities are not given.

Specimen: peripheral blood. The TCR sequence derives from a human donor in a cohort sampled during active COVID-19. The sequence links TRBV5-5 to TRBJ1-1, and 7 bases in between align with TRBD1. The CDR3: CASRRDSHPNTEAFF. The DNA is as follows: TGTGCCAGCAGGCGGGACAGCCACCCCAACACTGAAGCTTTCTTT.